This section outlines one T cell receptor (beta chain) sequence together with its context. No cognate antigen has been identified for it. Within one base of it there is no much larger clone, and no base qualities were kept. At diagnosis, tumor, uninvolved tumor-adjacent lung and peripheral blood were collected and then preserved as a mix of FFPE and fresh-frozen material. For TCR repertoire profiling, blood samples were analyzed in the form of peripheral blood mononuclear cells. These data are taken from a study of T cells in localized non-small cell lung cancer (dated by TCRdb to 2018 to 2020). Notes on the research overall: The study analyzed T cell repertoires of 200 to 300 early-stage NSCLC patients, comparing tumors and uninvolved tumor-adjacent lungs. The cohort consisted of roughly 240 treatment-naive NSCLC patients whose localized lung tumors had been resected. NSCLC patients had a mean age of around 70 years, and 129 were male and about a hundred female. On the study overall, not on this receptor specifically: Because of the exploratory design, TCR variables were selected using unadjusted p-values without false-discovery rate correction. Higher T cell density in blood was associated with longer overall survival, whereas higher clonality in adjacent lung was associated with shorter survival. Of the top 100 tumor clones, a median of roughly 56 were detected in paired uninvolved adjacent lung; approximately 30 were also among that lung's top 100. Uninvolved tumor-adjacent lung showed the highest T cell clonality, higher than tumor, which suggests more focused antigenic responses in the uninvolved tumor-adjacent lung. Because multi-region tumor sequencing was not done, intratumor heterogeneity could not be ruled out.

The immunoSEQ Assay was used to sequence TCR beta CDR3 regions from DNA. The authors' pipeline ran thus. T cell density was computed as TCR beta template counts normalized to usable DNA estimated by amplifying housekeeping genes. Richness was estimated using the preseqR package, with extrapolation to 400,000 templates for PBMC samples and to 120,000 templates for tissue samples. Clonality was taken to be one minus Pielou's evenness. Tissue-enriched TCRs were identified by differential abundance testing using productive amino-acid clonotypes, minimum total count 5 and alpha 0.1. The Jaccard Index and the Morisita Overlap Index were used to measure repertoire overlap between compartments. GLIPH clustered TCR beta CDR3s with public tetramer-defined viral CDR3s; viral motifs required at least three viral sequences plus V-gene enrichment. The clones in this table, taken by TCRdb from immuneACCESS, are in-frame only. Not every clone is retained; where verified, under half of the shortfall comes from an unresolved V gene, and the cause of the rest is unknown. V, J and clone size are those of that table, while D and trimming were read from the DNA. This sample lists approximately 28,000 clones; about 86% were detected once. The ten most abundant clones make up 5% to 6.5% of the sample.

The source material was peripheral blood mononuclear cells, sampled before any cancer treatment. The receptor was isolated from a man aged 35 to 69 with stage III lung adenocarcinoma.

The CDR3 amino acid sequence is: CASSMAGRRETQYF. In nucleotides, the sequence is TGTGCCAGTAGTATGGCCGGGAGGAGGGAGACCCAGTACTTC. The sequence is built from TRBV19 and TRBJ2-5; 7 central bases correspond to TRBD2. From the cysteine through the phenylalanine, the CDR3 covers 14 amino acids. The retained sequence is limited to the CDR3, 42 bases, with the frame set at the first base. V is trimmed back by 3 bases and J by 5 bases, and the junction contains 6 bases that no gene match accounts for. CDR1 LNHDA and CDR2 SQIVND are derived from the germline V gene (reference sequence).